Detailed here is one T cell receptor (beta chain). This sample is drawn from a study of blood T cell repertoires in COVID-19. Study-level information: Acute and convalescent COVID-19 samples came from the United States, Italy and Spain. Sample material is recorded as cDNA or gDNA derived from T cells, B-cell-depleted T cells, or PBMCs.

Original processing notes: Amplification with reference gene primers provided the estimates of nucleated cell counts. TCRdb's table, derived via immunoSEQ multiplex PCR, lists solely in-frame clones and lacks some. V, J and clone size are those of that table, while D and trimming were read from the DNA. Among about 150,000 clones, about 90% were seen once, and the ten largest hold about 4.2%. The clonotype originates from a woman aged 60-75 years with active or convalescent COVID-19. The specimen sequenced was peripheral blood.

The CDR3 loop is CASSEFWTGDNSPLHF. In DNA form, the CDR3 reads TGTGCCAGCAGTGAATTCTGGACAGGGGATAATTCACCCCTCCACTTT. This rearrangement joins TRBV25-1 to TRBJ1-6, with 9 bases fitting TRBD1. The J segment lost 5 bases and the V segment lost 1 base, leaving 3 bases of the junction unmatched. The CDR3 spans 16 residues. Germline V gives CDR1 MGHDK, CDR2 SYGVNS. The full variable domain, with the rest looked up from reference TRBV25-1 and TRBJ1-6, is EADIYQTPRYLVIGTGKKITLECSQTMGHDKMYWYQQDPGMELHLIHYSYGVNSTEKGDLSSESTVSRIRTEHFPLTLESARPSHTSQYLCASSEFWTGDNSPLHFGNGTRLTVT.